Listed below are T cell receptor beta chains from one sample, sequenced in a study of CD8+ T cells in alopecia areata. Some clones are missing from TCRdb's copy, which holds only in-frame ones; the method was immunoSEQ multiplex PCR. The sample has around 160,000 clones, 87% seen once. The sample consisted of CD8+ T cells sorted from blood, taken at week 0. Receptors were obtained from a human donor with alopecia areata. CDR3s leave out the opening cysteine and the closing phenylalanine or tryptophan.

v_call,j_call,cdr3_aa
TRBV7-9,TRBJ2-1,ASSQSDSSYNEQF
TRBV6-6,TRBJ2-7,ASSLKPGQGSYEQY
TRBV30,TRBJ2-7,AWSGIGGTYEQY
TRBV4-2,TRBJ1-1,ASSQDPQLQAF
TRBV6-5,TRBJ2-7,ASIGGGSYEQY
TRBV7-9,TRBJ2-3,ASSSNLAAHTDTQY
TRBV27,TRBJ2-2,ASSTRTGSAGELF
TRBV7-6,TRBJ2-5,ASSSGGQETQY
TRBV27,TRBJ1-1,ASRSTGPAF
TRBV27,TRBJ2-1,ASSDTANNEQF
TRBV25-1,TRBJ1-2,ASSEVGYRGGYT
TRBV13,TRBJ2-1,ASRLGENEQF
TRBV6-6,TRBJ1-1,ASSQDRFMNTEAF
TRBV29-1,TRBJ2-7,SVATGAYSYEQY
TRBV29-1,TRBJ2-7,SVEEGDRGLYEQY
TRBV9,TRBJ2-3,ASSVGSSTDTQY
TRBV13,TRBJ2-1,ASSLGGYNEQF
TRBV11-2,TRBJ2-2,ASSLDPFGLISGELF
TRBV15,TRBJ2-1,ATSRDYAGGPNNEQF
TRBV6-6,TRBJ2-6,ASRGDRVTGANVLT
TRBV18,TRBJ2-3,ASSPPHGDTQY
TRBV11-2,TRBJ2-3,ASSLKGGVLDDTQY
TRBV9,TRBJ2-1,ASSEGLAVVQF
TRBV7-9,TRBJ2-7,ASSLGPEQY
TRBV29-1,TRBJ2-7,SVVSFTEQY
TRBV4-1,TRBJ2-7,ASSQIEDRGNYEQY
TRBV19,TRBJ2-3,ASRVETSTDTQY
TRBV30,TRBJ1-1,AWSVNTEAF
TRBV4-1,TRBJ2-1,ASSPGLAGYNEQF
TRBV29-1,TRBJ2-1,SVSTGAYNEQF
TRBV4-1,TRBJ1-2,ASSPRTGNGYT
TRBV5-1,TRBJ2-1,ASSSTGAPILDEQF
TRBV7-9,TRBJ2-3,ASSIAGGRTDTQY
TRBV25-1,TRBJ2-7,ASSEQGIYEQY
TRBV27,TRBJ2-1,ASSTVRTARHEQF
TRBV7-9,TRBJ2-7,ASSTTVGGRDYEQY
TRBV27,TRBJ2-2,ASTLLQGASGELF
TRBV29-1,TRBJ2-6,SVELHDYNSGANVLT
TRBV29-1,TRBJ2-4,SAFQGGTGEDIQY
TRBV5-1,TRBJ2-1,ASSSGTNYNEQF
TRBV4-1,TRBJ2-7,ASSQDPGSSYEQY
TRBV29-1,TRBJ2-1,SVDGPMGAYNEQF
TRBV5-5,TRBJ2-4,ASSKKGWAKNIQY
TRBV27,TRBJ2-7,ASSVGTGVGEQY
TRBV10-3,TRBJ2-7,AISEGITYEQY
TRBV7-2,TRBJ1-2,ANPQGSGYT
TRBV29-1,TRBJ2-7,SVGGLGPSSYEQY
TRBV5-5,TRBJ2-7,ASSATGDPYEQY
TRBV29-1,TRBJ2-1,SVEPQGDEQF
TRBV27,TRBJ2-1,ASTTILPGEQF
TRBV12-5,TRBJ1-1,ASGSGRELAAF
TRBV7-6,TRBJ2-7,ASSPRDRGYEQY
TRBV30,TRBJ2-2,AWSNSGELF
TRBV7-9,TRBJ2-7,ASSSVGPYSYEQY
TRBV30,TRBJ2-5,AWSPPIEGRETQY
TRBV30,TRBJ2-7,AWSLTGTFSYEQY